The clone carrying this TCR beta chain appeared a few times. As yet, its antigen is unknown. Losses at the gene ends were 6 bases for V and 5 bases for J; bases not matched to a gene: 12. Germline assignment: CDR1 SEHNR and CDR2 FQNEAQ (reference sequence). This CDR3 comprises 15 residues. The sample comes from a study of T cell repertoires in cytomegalovirus infection. Study summary: Recently identified HLA-C-restricted and well-studied HLA-B-restricted CMV epitopes were used. It was the public TCR beta signatures that indicated both CMV infection and matching HLA type. Findings and limits, study-wide: Carriers of CMV plus the relevant HLA were identified by cumulative public TCR beta family frequency. It was HLA-C-restricted CMV-specific TCR beta clonotypes that dominated the response ex vivo.

Via MiXCR, TCRdb re-called the reads, giving one row per CDR3 protein. The data show about 770,000 distinct CDR3 sequences, about 29% seen once. The chain employs TRBV7-9 and TRBJ2-5, with TRBD1 matching 7 bases. The clonotype originates from a human donor in good health (CMV status not recorded). Some clones in this sample may be carry-over from other donors' samples. Specimen: cultured CD8+ T cells from PBMCs, collected from culture after CMV antigen stimulation. The CDR3 DNA sequence: TGTGCCAGCAGTTCCGTGTTAGGGGGCTTGGAGACCCAGTACTTC. Amino acids: CASSSVLGGLETQYF.